These 26 T cell receptor beta chains share one sample of origin, sequenced in a study of circulating and synovial CD4+ cells in juvenile arthritis. This table comes from immunoSEQ multiplex PCR, and its TCRdb copy is limited to in-frame clones, with some not included. The table has about 3,800 clones, roughly 80% seen once. The sequencing sample was made of CD4+ T cells from synovial fluid. These receptors originate from a human donor with juvenile idiopathic arthritis.

The chain combines TRBV11-2 with TRBJ2-5; perhaps TRBD1 as D (5 bases). The germline V and J ends were trimmed by 7 bases and 4 bases, with 13 bases remaining between them. The CDR3 has 13 amino acids. Germline CDR1 SGHAT, CDR2 FQNNGV. The CDR3 is CASKMAGRETQYF. Written as DNA, the CDR3 is TGTGCCAGCAAAATGGCAGGGCGAGAGACCCAGTACTTC. Complete variable domain (other parts from reference TRBV11-2 and TRBJ2-5): EAGVAQSPRYKIIEKRQSVAFWCNPISGHATLYWYQQILGQGPKLLIQFQNNGVVDDSQLPKDRFSAERLKGVDSTLKIQPAKLEDSAVYLCASKMAGRETQYFGPGTRLLVL.

V and J are TRBV19 and TRBJ1-1; weak D call: TRBD1 (5 bases). Between the trimmed V and J ends, which lost 6 bases and 7 bases, there was a span of 15 bases. Per the germline V gene, CDR1 is LNHDA and CDR2 is SQIVND (reference sequence). The length of the CDR3 is 13 residues. In DNA form, the CDR3 reads TGTGCCAGTAGCGCTTCGGGACTTCTTGAAGCTTTCTTT. Encoded protein: CASSASGLLEAFF.

The chain couples TRBV25-1 to TRBJ2-2, with 8 bases lining up with TRBD1. Germline CDR1 reads MGHDK; CDR2 reads SYGVNS. This CDR3 region has 15 residues. V was clipped by 5 bases and J by 7 bases; unmatched bases: 9. The CDR3 bases are TGTGCCAGCAGTCGAGGGCAGGGGGCGGTCGGGGAGCTGTTTTTT. Protein: CASSRGQGAVGELFF.

The rearrangement joins TRBV5-1 to TRBJ2-1; 7 bases map to TRBD2. Unmatched junction bases numbered 2, after V lost 0 bases and J lost 5 bases. The CDR3 length is 14 residues. Germline V gene lookup returns CDR1 SGHRS and CDR2 YFSETQ. The CDR3 DNA follows: TGCGCCAGCAGCTTGGCCGGGGGGAACAATGAGCAGTTCTTC. It is translated as CASSLAGGNNEQFF.

The chain carries TRBV28 and TRBJ2-1; 7 positions agree with TRBD1. The CDR3 spans 12 residues. Germline V lookup: CDR1 MDHEN, CDR2 SYDVKM. Trimming took 6 bases from V and 9 from J; bases not matched to a gene: 5. The DNA for the CDR3 is TGTGCCAGCAGCCCTCCAGGGGGTGAGCAGTTCTTC. Amino acids: CASSPPGGEQFF.

This clone was seen just once. The chain has TRBV27 and TRBJ1-5; no reliable D call. The CDR3 is made up of 14 amino acids. With 2 bases removed from V and 3 bases from J, the gap between germline ends came to 8 bases. CDR1 and CDR2 (germline): MNHEY, SMNVEV (reference sequence). The CDR3 DNA reads as TGTGCCAGCAGTTTAGGGCAGCTCAATCAGCCCCAGCATTTT. Amino acid sequence: CASSLGQLNQPQHF.

This clone was detected a few times. The chain recombines TRBV30 with TRBJ2-7; 8 bases are a match to TRBD1. The CDR3 has 19 amino acids. Germline assignment: CDR1 GTSNPN and CDR2 SVGIG (reference sequence). Trimming took 3 bases from V and 1 from J; bases not matched to a gene: 20. The CDR3 spells CAWSLRTGFRSGRSYEQYF. As DNA, the CDR3 is TGTGCCTGGAGCCTCAGGACAGGGTTCAGGTCGGGTAGATCCTACGAGCAGTACTTC.

Points on this clone: A junction boundary mismatches the germline segment, possibly from a read error. This sequence joins TRBV5-4 and TRBJ1-3, with 7 bases fitting TRBD1. The CDR3 covers 15 residues. CDR1 is SGHNT, CDR2 YYREEE, per germline (reference sequence). The CDR3 is CASSLAGGSGNTIYF. CDR3 DNA sequence: TGTGCCAGCAGTTTGGCAGGGGGCTCTGGAAACACCATATATTTT.

This clone was counted a few times. The chain carries TRBV27 and TRBJ2-3, with TRBD2 matching over 7 bases. V trimming: 3 bases; J trimming: 1 base; junction bases outside the gene matches: 7. The CDR3 totals 16 residues. Germline lookup yields CDR1 MNHEY and CDR2 SMNVEV (reference sequence). As DNA, the CDR3 is TGTGCCAGCAGTTTGGGAGGGACGTTGCGCACAGATACGCAGTATTTT. Translated, it gives CASSLGGTLRTDTQYF.

J is TRBJ2-3 and V is TRBV7-7; the match to TRBD1 covers 7 bases. Germline loops: CDR1 SSHAT, CDR2 FNYEAQ (reference sequence). The CDR3 contains 14 residues. The trim removed 5 bases at V and 1 base at J, leaving 3 bases unmatched. This CDR3 reads CASSQTGGTDTQYF. The DNA for the CDR3 is TGTGCCAGCAGCCAAACAGGGGGCACAGATACGCAGTATTTT.

The chain uses TRBV2 and TRBJ2-3; TRBD2 matches at 12 bases. The CDR3 consists of 14 residues. V was pared by 11 bases and J by 14 bases, with 17 bases of the junction left unmatched. Looked up from germline, CDR1 is SNHLY and CDR2 is FYNNEI. CDR3 amino acids: CASQLAGGRYIRYF. For the CDR3, the DNA is TGTGCCTCCCAACTAGCGGGAGGACGGTACATCAGGTATTTT.

The CDR3 is CASSRLLSEKLFF. The CDR3 nucleotides read TGTGCCAGCAGTAGACTTCTGAGCGAAAAACTGTTTTTT. V usage is TRBV6-5 and J usage is TRBJ1-4; D call uncertain. This CDR3 spans 13 amino acids. The V end was cut by 5 bases, the J end by 8 bases, with 12 bases between. Germline V CDR1 and CDR2: MNHEY, SVGAGI.

This chain connects TRBV5-1 to TRBJ2-3; 8 nucleotides match TRBD2. Germline CDR1 is SGHRS and CDR2 is YFSETQ. Trimming took 2 bases from V and 6 from J; bases not matched to a gene: 11. The CDR3 totals 16 residues. Here the CDR3 DNA reads TGCGCCAGCAGCTTCGTTAGCGGGACGGGTTCTGATACGCAGTATTTT. Its protein is CASSFVSGTGSDTQYF.

V is TRBV19 and J is TRBJ2-7, with no clear D. This CDR3 has 13 residues. Germline loops: CDR1 LNHDA, CDR2 SQIVND (reference sequence). Trimming took off 2 bases at V and 0 bases at J, with 5 bases between the two ends. This CDR3 is CASSIQVSYEQYF. The CDR3 nucleotides are TGTGCCAGTAGTATACAGGTCTCCTACGAGCAGTACTTC.

The chain uses TRBV18 and TRBJ2-2; 9 positions match TRBD1. V trimming: 5 bases; J trimming: 4 bases; junction bases outside the gene matches: 5. The CDR3 contains 15 residues. Germline CDR1 KGHSH, CDR2 LQKENI. CDR3 loop: CASSSKTGGTGELFF. CDR3 in DNA: TGTGCCAGCTCATCGAAGACAGGGGGCACCGGGGAGCTGTTTTTT.

The chain combines TRBV25-1 with TRBJ1-1; 7 bases match TRBD1. CDR3 size: 14 residues. The junction had 6 bases not matched to a gene; V was cut back by 4 bases and J by 4 bases. CDR1 is MGHDK and CDR2 is SYGVNS in the germline V gene. The CDR3 region has the DNA TGTGCCAGCAGTGCAACAGGGGACCGCACTGAAGCTTTCTTT. Translating gives CASSATGDRTEAFF. The variable domain in full, with the rest retrieved from reference TRBV25-1 and TRBJ1-1, is EADIYQTPRYLVIGTGKKITLECSQTMGHDKMYWYQQDPGMELHLIHYSYGVNSTEKGDLSSESTVSRIRTEHFPLTLESARPSHTSQYLCASSATGDRTEAFFGQGTRLTVV.

The chain couples TRBV13 to TRBJ2-1; possible D gene TRBD2, 6 bases. This CDR3 has 16 residues. Germline CDR1 is PRHDT and CDR2 is FYEKMQ (reference sequence). V was clipped by 5 bases and J by 2 bases, with 16 bases between them. Here the CDR3 reads CASSALHSGAYNEQFF. The DNA of the CDR3 is TGTGCCAGCAGCGCACTACATAGCGGCGCCTACAATGAGCAGTTCTTC.

This clone was found once. The V gene is TRBV11-1, the J gene TRBJ2-1; D gene unclear. V shed 4 bases and J shed 7 bases, with 11 bases lying between them. The CDR3 totals 13 residues. Germline values: CDR1 SGHAT, CDR2 FQDESV (reference sequence). The DNA for the CDR3 is TGTGCCAGCAGCTCCCTTAATGAGAATGAGCAGTTCTTC. It yields the protein CASSSLNENEQFF.

The chain employs TRBV11-2 and TRBJ2-7; 9 bases line up with TRBD2. CDR1 is SGHAT and CDR2 is FQNNGV in the germline V gene. J gave up 0 bases and V 5 bases, and 11 bases lay outside the gene matches. The length of the CDR3 is 17 residues. CDR3 sequence (DNA): TGTGCCAGCAGCCCTCCGGACGGTAGCGGGAGCTCCTACGAGCAGTACTTC. It specifies CASSPPDGSGSSYEQYF. Filled out from reference TRBV11-2 and TRBJ2-7, the complete variable domain reads EAGVAQSPRYKIIEKRQSVAFWCNPISGHATLYWYQQILGQGPKLLIQFQNNGVVDDSQLPKDRFSAERLKGVDSTLKIQPAKLEDSAVYLCASSPPDGSGSSYEQYFGPGTRLTVT.

Regarding this clone: This specimen includes other DNA sequences encoding the same CDR3. This chain links TRBV2 with TRBJ1-6; TRBD1 aligns across 9 bases. Germline CDR1 reads SNHLY; CDR2 reads FYNNEI. The CDR3 covers 14 residues. The trim removed 7 bases at V and 10 bases at J, leaving 8 bases unmatched. Written as DNA, the CDR3 is TGTGCCAGCAATCCGGGACAGGGTTACTCACCCCTCCACTTT. Protein product: CASNPGQGYSPLHF.

This chain uses TRBV7-2 with TRBJ1-2; D may be TRBD1 (6 bases). Germline CDR1 and CDR2: SGHTA and FQGNSA. The CDR3 length is 15 residues. V was trimmed by 0 bases and J by 1 base, leaving 9 bases between them. CDR3 sequence reads: CASSLATGLNYGYTF. CDR3 nucleotide sequence: TGTGCCAGCAGCTTAGCGACAGGTCTTAACTATGGCTACACCTTC.

The chain links TRBV7-9 to TRBJ2-6, with D possibly matching TRBD1 (5 bases). The CDR3 has 17 residues. Germline CDR1 and CDR2: SEHNR and FQNEAQ (reference sequence). Deletions cut 6 bases from V and 0 bases from J, with 15 bases between. CDR3: CASSFDSLSSGANVLTF. CDR3 in DNA: TGTGCCAGCAGTTTCGACAGCCTCAGCTCTGGGGCCAACGTCCTGACTTTC.

The gene calls are TRBV5-1 and TRBJ2-5, with 14 bases matching TRBD2. The J call is doubtful: the DNA matches TRBJ2-7 better. The length of the CDR3 is 17 residues. The germline CDR1 and CDR2 sequences are SGHRS and YFSETQ. The CDR3 DNA reads TGCGCCAGCAGACCGGGACTAGCGGGAGTTCGGCCCTACGAGCAGTACTTC. Protein sequence: CASRPGLAGVRPYEQYF.

The V gene is TRBV18, the J gene TRBJ2-7, with TRBD1 identical over 7 bases. V gave up 3 bases and J gave up 4 bases; unmatched junction bases: 6. Germline CDR1 and CDR2: KGHSH and LQKENI. The CDR3 contains 14 residues. The CDR3 loop reads CASSPRDRKYEQYF. As DNA, the CDR3 is TGTGCCAGCTCACCGAGGGACAGAAAGTACGAGCAGTACTTC.

The chain couples TRBV19 to TRBJ1-5, with D uncertain. The length of the CDR3 is 13 residues. V lost 2 bases to trimming and J lost 7 bases, with 9 bases between them. Germline V CDR1 and CDR2: LNHDA, SQIVND (reference sequence). The CDR3 is CASSITVRQPQHF. The CDR3 DNA is TGTGCCAGTAGTATAACGGTACGACAGCCCCAGCATTTT.

The chain couples TRBV5-1 to TRBJ2-1, with no clear D. This CDR3 has 15 residues. Germline V gene lookup returns CDR1 SGHRS and CDR2 YFSETQ. The V and J ends lost 0 bases and 8 bases respectively, with 15 bases between them. The CDR3 coding sequence is TGCGCCAGCAGCTTGGTAGAACCAACTCTCGATGAGCAGTTCTTC. It yields the protein CASSLVEPTLDEQFF.